The rows below give T cell receptor beta chains drawn from one sample of a study of T cells after yellow fever vaccination. From the 5' RACE reads, TCRdb called clonotypes with MiXCR, one entry per CDR3 protein. The table lists under 300,000 distinct CDR3 sequences, approximately 6.8% of them singletons. The source was CD4+ T cells sorted from PBMCs, collected on the day of the yellow fever booster vaccination. The receptors derive from a man younger than 40 who received the YFV17D yellow fever vaccine. Each CDR3 is given with its conserved first and last residue. The D gene is left open where the match is weak. Expanded clones are given a class, and other clones once, few, many or no size at all.

V gene,D gene,clone size,J gene,CDR3 DNA,CDR3 protein
TRBV28,-,many,TRBJ2-7,TGTGCCAGCAGTGTTAGGGTTTTGACCGAGCAGTACTTC,CASSVRVLTEQYF
TRBV29-1,-,few,TRBJ1-1,TGCAGCTCCAGGAGGGGAGGGGTAACTGAAGCTTTCTTT,CSSRRGGVTEAFF
TRBV28,-,-,TRBJ2-7,TGTGCCAGCAGCCCCCCGGCCTACGAGCAGTACTTC,CASSPPAYEQYF
TRBV11-2,TRBD2,many,TRBJ2-5,TGTGCCAGCAGCCCAAGACTAGCGGAAGAGACCCAGTACTTC,CASSPRLAEETQYF
TRBV19,-,-,TRBJ1-5,TGTGCCAGTAGTATAGTAGGCCAGAATCAGCCCCAGCATTTT,CASSIVGQNQPQHF
TRBV3-1,-,-,TRBJ1-6,TGTGCCAGCAGCTCCAGGCTTCTCTACCAAAATTCACCCCTCCACTTT,CASSSRLLYQNSPLHF
TRBV12-3/TRBV12-4,TRBD1,many,TRBJ1-4,TGTGCCAGCAGCTCCGGGACAGGGAACGAAAAACTGTTTTTT,CASSSGTGNEKLFF
TRBV11-2,TRBD2,few,TRBJ2-3,TGTGCCAGCAGCCCCGGGGAGGGTGTAAAATACGATACGCAGTATTTT,CASSPGEGVKYDTQYF
TRBV5-6,TRBD2,many,TRBJ2-1,TGTGCCAGCGGTCCTCCCACTAGCGGGAGGCCGTTCTCCTACAATGAGCAGTTCTTC,CASGPPTSGRPFSYNEQFF
TRBV5-1,TRBD1,few,TRBJ2-7,TGCGCCAGCAGCACCCGGACAGGCCGGACCTACGAGCAGTACTTC,CASSTRTGRTYEQYF
TRBV10-3,TRBD1,few,TRBJ2-7,TGTGCCATCAGGACCGATGGACAGGGGAACTACGAGCAGTACTTC,CAIRTDGQGNYEQYF
TRBV5-1,-,-,TRBJ2-3,TGCGCCAGCAGCCCGGAGGGGGCGGGAGATACGCAGTATTTT,CASSPEGAGDTQYF
TRBV20-1,-,-,TRBJ2-5,TGCAGTGCTGTGGAGGGGTTGGAGACCCAGTACTTC,CSAVEGLETQYF
TRBV5-1,-,few,TRBJ2-3,TGCGCCAGCAGCTTGGAAAGGACAGGCACAGATACGCAGTATTTT,CASSLERTGTDTQYF
TRBV12-3/TRBV12-4,TRBD1,-,TRBJ1-2,TGTGCCAGCAGGCCGTCGACAGGGGGCTATGGCTACACCTTC,CASRPSTGGYGYTF
TRBV10-2,-,-,TRBJ2-7,TGCGCCAGCAGAGAAGGGGTCAACTCCTACGAGCAGTACTTC,CASREGVNSYEQYF
TRBV12-3/TRBV12-4,TRBD1,many,TRBJ2-5,TGTGCCAGCAGGGGACAGATGGAAGAGACCCAGTACTTC,CASRGQMEETQYF
TRBV7-9,TRBD2,many,TRBJ2-1,TGTGCCAGCAGCTTCAGCGGGAGTTTGTTTGATGAGCAGTTCTTC,CASSFSGSLFDEQFF
TRBV24-1,-,few,TRBJ2-3,TGTGCCACCAGTGACCGACAGACTAGCACAGATACGCAGTATTTT,CATSDRQTSTDTQYF
TRBV6-5,TRBD1,many,TRBJ2-7,TGTGCCAGCAGTTACTCGAGGTCAGGGGGCGAGCAGTACTTC,CASSYSRSGGEQYF
TRBV29-1,-,many,TRBJ2-7,TGCAGCGTTGAGTCCCCTCTACAGGGTATGCAGTACTTC,CSVESPLQGMQYF
TRBV19,-,-,TRBJ1-1,TGTGCCAGTAGCCATGAGACTGGCCTCATCACTGAAGCTTTCTTT,CASSHETGLITEAFF
TRBV19,-,few,TRBJ1-1,TGTGCCAGTAGTAGACGGTTAGAGGCGGACACTGAAGCTTTCTTT,CASSRRLEADTEAFF
TRBV28,TRBD1,many,TRBJ2-1,TGTGCCAGCGCCCCAGTTCCGGGACAGGGGGTAAGGGGCAATGAGCAGTTCTTC,CASAPVPGQGVRGNEQFF
TRBV7-7,TRBD1,many,TRBJ2-1,TGTGCCAGCAGCCGATCTCCAGGGGGCAATGAGCAGTTCTTC,CASSRSPGGNEQFF
TRBV6-5,-,few,TRBJ2-3,TGTGCCAGCAGCTTACGAGGGCCGAGCGGGGATACGCAGTATTTT,CASSLRGPSGDTQYF
TRBV5-1,-,many,TRBJ2-7,TGCGCCAGCAGCCAAGATCCGAGATACGAGCAGTACTTC,CASSQDPRYEQYF
TRBV7-2,-,many,TRBJ2-2,TGTGCCAGCAGCCTACTGGGCGGGGAGCTGTTTTTT,CASSLLGGELFF
TRBV7-9,-,many,TRBJ2-5,TGTGCCAGTCCTCCCAAGGCAGGGGTCTGGGAGACCCAGTACTTC,CASPPKAGVWETQYF
TRBV20-1,-,-,TRBJ2-1,TGCAGTGCTAGAACCGGGCCCCTGCATTGGTTCTTC,CSARTGPLHWFF
TRBV7-8,-,few,TRBJ1-2,TGTGCCAGCAGCTTAGAGGGGAGAACGGATAACTATGGCTACACCTTC,CASSLEGRTDNYGYTF
TRBV28,-,-,TRBJ2-4,TGTGCCAGCAGTTTATGGGGGGGTTCGACCCAATTC,CASSLWGGSTQF
TRBV12-3/TRBV12-4,-,many,TRBJ1-2,TGTGCCAGCGCCGGGCTGCCCCACTATGGCTACACCTTC,CASAGLPHYGYTF
TRBV19,-,few,TRBJ1-3,TGTGCCAGTAGCCGGGTATCGGTCGGAAACACCATATATTTT,CASSRVSVGNTIYF
TRBV13,-,many,TRBJ2-7,TGTGCCAGCAGCTCGGGGCGGACCGGATACTACGAGCAGTACTTC,CASSSGRTGYYEQYF
TRBV7-9,TRBD2,many,TRBJ2-1,TGTGCCAGCACCGATAGCGGGGGGGAGTTCTTC,CASTDSGGEFF
TRBV20-1,TRBD2,few,TRBJ2-3,TGCAGTGCTAGCCCCGGGGAGGGTACGCAGTATTTT,CSASPGEGTQYF
TRBV7-6,-,many,TRBJ1-5,TGTGCCAGCAGCTTACCTAGCCAGCCCCAGCATTTT,CASSLPSQPQHF
TRBV9,-,many,TRBJ2-4,TGTGCCAGCAGCGGTGGAGGGGAAAACATTCAGTACTTC,CASSGGGENIQYF
TRBV12-3/TRBV12-4,-,-,TRBJ2-5,TGTACCAGCAGTTTGGTGGTGGCCAAGCTCCAGTACTTC,CTSSLVVAKLQYF
TRBV19,TRBD1,few,TRBJ1-5,TGTGCCAGTAGGATTACAGGGGGTAGTAATCAGCCCCAGCATTTT,CASRITGGSNQPQHF